The clone carrying this T cell receptor beta chain was seen more than once but under ten times. Its antigen remains unidentified. Germline V gives CDR1 MDHEN, CDR2 SYDVKM. Trimming left V 8 bases short and J 5 bases short, with 12 bases between. This CDR3 comprises 13 residues. TCRdb's table, derived via immunoSEQ multiplex PCR, lists solely in-frame clones and lacks some. The sample lists some 160,000 clones, 85% to 95% occurring once. The data stem from a study of T cell responses to AZD1222 COVID-19 vaccine. Notes on the study in general: In the spike-specific TCR repertoire, nearly half reportedly target unmutated variant regions. Seropositive status at baseline applied to only 6 or 7 AZD1222 recipients. Spike-specific TCR breadth rose after two AZD1222 doses, and depth rose as well.

The receptor comes from an adult in good health. This chain uses TRBV28 with TRBJ2-2; TRBD1 or TRBD2 may be the D gene (5 bases each). The sequencing used peripheral blood, collected on day 0 of AZD1222 vaccination. The CDR3 sequence is CASSGTRTGELFF. The CDR3 nucleotides read TGTGCCAGCTCCGGGACGCGGACCGGGGAGCTGTTTTTT.